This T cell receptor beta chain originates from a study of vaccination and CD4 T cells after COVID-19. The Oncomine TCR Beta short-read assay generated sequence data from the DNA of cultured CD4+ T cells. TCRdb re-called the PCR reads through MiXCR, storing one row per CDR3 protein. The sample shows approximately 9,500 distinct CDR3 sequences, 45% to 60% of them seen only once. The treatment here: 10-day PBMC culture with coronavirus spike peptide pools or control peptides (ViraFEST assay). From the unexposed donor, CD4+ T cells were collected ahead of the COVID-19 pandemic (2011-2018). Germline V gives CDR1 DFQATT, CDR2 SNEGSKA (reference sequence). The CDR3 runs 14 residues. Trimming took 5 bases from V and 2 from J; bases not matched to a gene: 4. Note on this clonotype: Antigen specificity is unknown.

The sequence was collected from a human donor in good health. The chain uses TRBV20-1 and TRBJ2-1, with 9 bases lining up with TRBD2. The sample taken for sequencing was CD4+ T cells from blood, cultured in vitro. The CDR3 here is CSAQLAGAYNEQFF. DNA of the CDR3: TGCAGTGCTCAATTAGCGGGAGCCTACAATGAGCAGTTCTTC.